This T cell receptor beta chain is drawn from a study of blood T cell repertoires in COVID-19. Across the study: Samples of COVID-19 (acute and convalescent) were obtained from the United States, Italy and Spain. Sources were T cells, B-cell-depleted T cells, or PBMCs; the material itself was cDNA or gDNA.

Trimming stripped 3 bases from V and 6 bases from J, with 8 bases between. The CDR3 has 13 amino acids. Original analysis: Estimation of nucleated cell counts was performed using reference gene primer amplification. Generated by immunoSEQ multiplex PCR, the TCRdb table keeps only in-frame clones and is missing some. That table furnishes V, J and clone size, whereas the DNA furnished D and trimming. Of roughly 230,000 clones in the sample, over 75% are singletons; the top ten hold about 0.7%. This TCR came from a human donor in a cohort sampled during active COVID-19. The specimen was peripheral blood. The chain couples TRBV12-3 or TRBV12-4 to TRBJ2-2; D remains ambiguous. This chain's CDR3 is CASSFFAPGELFF. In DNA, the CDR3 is TGTGCCAGCAGTTTTTTCGCGCCCGGGGAGCTGTTTTTT.